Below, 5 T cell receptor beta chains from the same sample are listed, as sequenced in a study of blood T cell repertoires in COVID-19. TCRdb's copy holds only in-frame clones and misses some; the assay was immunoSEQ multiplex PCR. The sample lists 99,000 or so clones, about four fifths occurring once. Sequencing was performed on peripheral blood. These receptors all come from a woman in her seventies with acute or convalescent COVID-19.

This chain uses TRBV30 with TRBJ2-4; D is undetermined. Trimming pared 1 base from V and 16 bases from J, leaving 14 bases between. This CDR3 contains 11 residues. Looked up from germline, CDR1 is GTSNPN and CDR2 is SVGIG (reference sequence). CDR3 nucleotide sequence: TGTGCCTGGAGTGCCTTGGGCCAGGCCTACTTC. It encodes CAWSALGQAYF.

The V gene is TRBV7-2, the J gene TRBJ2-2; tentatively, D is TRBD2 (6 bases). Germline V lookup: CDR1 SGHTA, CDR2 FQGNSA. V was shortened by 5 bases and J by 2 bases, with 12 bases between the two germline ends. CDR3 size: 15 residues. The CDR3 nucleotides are TGTGCCAGCAGCCCGACTAGTCCAAACACCGGGGAGCTGTTTTTT. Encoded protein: CASSPTSPNTGELFF.

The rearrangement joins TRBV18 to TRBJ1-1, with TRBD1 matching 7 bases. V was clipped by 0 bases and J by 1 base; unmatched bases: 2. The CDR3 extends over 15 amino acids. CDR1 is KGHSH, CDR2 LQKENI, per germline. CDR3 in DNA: TGTGCCAGCTCACCACCGGAGGGGGCGAACACTGAAGCTTTCTTT. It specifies CASSPPEGANTEAFF.

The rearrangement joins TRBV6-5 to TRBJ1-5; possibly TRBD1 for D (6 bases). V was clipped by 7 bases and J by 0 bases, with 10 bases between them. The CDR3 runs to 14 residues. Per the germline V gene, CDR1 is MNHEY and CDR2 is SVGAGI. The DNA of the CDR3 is TGTGCCAGCAAAGAAGGGGGTAGCAATCAGCCCCAGCATTTT. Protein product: CASKEGGSNQPQHF.

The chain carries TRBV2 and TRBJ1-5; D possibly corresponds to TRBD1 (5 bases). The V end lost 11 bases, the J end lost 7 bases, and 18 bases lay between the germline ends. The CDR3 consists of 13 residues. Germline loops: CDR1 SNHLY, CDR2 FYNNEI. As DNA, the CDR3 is TGTGCCGGTTCGCTTGGGGCGCGGCAGCCCCAGCATTTT. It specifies CAGSLGARQPQHF.